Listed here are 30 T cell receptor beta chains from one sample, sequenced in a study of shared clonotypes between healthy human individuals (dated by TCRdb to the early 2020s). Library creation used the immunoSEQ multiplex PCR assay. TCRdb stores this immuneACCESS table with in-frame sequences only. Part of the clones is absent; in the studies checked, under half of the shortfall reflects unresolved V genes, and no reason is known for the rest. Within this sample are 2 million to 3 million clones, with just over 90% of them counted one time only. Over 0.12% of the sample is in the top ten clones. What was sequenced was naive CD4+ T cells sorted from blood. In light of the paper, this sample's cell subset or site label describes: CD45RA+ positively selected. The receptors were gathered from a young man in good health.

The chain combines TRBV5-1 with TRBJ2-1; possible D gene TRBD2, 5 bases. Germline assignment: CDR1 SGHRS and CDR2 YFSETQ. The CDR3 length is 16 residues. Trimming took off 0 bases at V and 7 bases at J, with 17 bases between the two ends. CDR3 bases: TGCGCCAGCAGCTTGGGTCGCGGACTTGTGGGAAATGAGCAGTTCTTC. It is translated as CASSLGRGLVGNEQFF.

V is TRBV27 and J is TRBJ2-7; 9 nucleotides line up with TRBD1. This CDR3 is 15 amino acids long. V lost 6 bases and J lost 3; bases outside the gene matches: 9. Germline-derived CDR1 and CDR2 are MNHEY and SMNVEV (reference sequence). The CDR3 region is CASRPLGQGNYEQYF. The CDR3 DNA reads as TGTGCCAGCAGGCCTCTGGGACAGGGAAACTACGAGCAGTACTTC.

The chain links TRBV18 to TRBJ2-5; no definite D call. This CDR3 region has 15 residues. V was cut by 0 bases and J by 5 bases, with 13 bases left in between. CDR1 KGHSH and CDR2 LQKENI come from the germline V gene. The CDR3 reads CASSPPSRQVETQYF. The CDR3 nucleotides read TGTGCCAGCTCACCACCGTCACGGCAGGTGGAGACCCAGTACTTC. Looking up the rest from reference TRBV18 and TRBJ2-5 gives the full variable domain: NAGVMQNPRHLVRRRGQEARLRCSPMKGHSHVYWYRQLPEEGLKFMVYLQKENIIDESGMPKERFSAEFPKEGPSILRIQQVVRGDSAAYFCASSPPSRQVETQYFGPGTRLLVL.

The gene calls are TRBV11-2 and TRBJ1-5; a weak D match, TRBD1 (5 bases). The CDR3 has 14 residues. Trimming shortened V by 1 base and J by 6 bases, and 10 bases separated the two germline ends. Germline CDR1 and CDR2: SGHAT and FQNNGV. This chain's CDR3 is CASSLVGVGQPQHF. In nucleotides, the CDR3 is TGTGCCAGCAGCTTAGTGGGGGTCGGTCAGCCCCAGCATTTT.

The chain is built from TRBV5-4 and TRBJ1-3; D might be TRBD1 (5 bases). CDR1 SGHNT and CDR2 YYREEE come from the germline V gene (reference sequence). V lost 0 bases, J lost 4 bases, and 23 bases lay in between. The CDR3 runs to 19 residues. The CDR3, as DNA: TGTGCCAGCAGCTTGGCAGGTGGAGGCAGGACCGGGGGGGGAAACACCATATATTTT. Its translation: CASSLAGGGRTGGGNTIYF.

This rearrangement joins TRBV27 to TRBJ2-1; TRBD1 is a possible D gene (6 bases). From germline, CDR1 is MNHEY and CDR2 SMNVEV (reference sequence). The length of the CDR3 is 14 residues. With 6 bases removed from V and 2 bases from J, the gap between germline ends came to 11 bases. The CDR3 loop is CASSRGQPYNEQFF. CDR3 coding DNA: TGTGCCAGCAGCAGAGGACAGCCCTACAATGAGCAGTTCTTC.

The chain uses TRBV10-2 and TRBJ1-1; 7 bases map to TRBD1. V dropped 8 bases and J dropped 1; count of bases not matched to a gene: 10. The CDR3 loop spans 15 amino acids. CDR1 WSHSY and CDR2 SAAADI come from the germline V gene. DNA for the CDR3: TGCGCCAGCTGGGACAGCCTGGGTACGAACACTGAAGCTTTCTTT. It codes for CASWDSLGTNTEAFF.

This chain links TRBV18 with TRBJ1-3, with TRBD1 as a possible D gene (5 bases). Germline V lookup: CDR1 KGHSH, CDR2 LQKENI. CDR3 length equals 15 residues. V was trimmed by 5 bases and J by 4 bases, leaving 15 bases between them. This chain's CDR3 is CASSAGTLEGNTIYF. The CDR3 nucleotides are TGTGCCAGCTCAGCCGGGACCTTAGAGGGAAACACCATATATTTT.

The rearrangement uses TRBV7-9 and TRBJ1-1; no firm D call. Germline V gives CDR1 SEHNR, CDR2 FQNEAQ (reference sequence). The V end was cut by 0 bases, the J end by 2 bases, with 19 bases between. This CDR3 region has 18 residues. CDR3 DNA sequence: TGTGCCAGCAGCTTAGCGCGAGGGTTCATAAAACTAAACACTGAAGCTTTCTTT. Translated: CASSLARGFIKLNTEAFF.

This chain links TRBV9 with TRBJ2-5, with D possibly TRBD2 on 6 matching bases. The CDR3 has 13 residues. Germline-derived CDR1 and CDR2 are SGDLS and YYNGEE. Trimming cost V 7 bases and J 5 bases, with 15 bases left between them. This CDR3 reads CASAGGVSETQYF. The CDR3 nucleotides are TGTGCCAGCGCCGGAGGGGTGAGCGAGACCCAGTACTTC.

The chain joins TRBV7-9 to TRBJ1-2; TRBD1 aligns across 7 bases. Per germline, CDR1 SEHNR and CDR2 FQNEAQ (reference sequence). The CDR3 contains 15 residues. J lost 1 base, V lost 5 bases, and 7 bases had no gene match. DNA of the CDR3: TGTGCCAGCAGCGTGACAGGGAACGGTAACTATGGCTACACCTTC. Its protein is CASSVTGNGNYGYTF. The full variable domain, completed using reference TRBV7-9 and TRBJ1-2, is DTGVSQNPRHKITKRGQNVTFRCDPISEHNRLYWYRQTLGQGPEFLTYFQNEAQLEKSRLLSDRFSAERPKGSFSTLEIQRTEQGDSAMYLCASSVTGNGNYGYTFGSGTRLTVV.

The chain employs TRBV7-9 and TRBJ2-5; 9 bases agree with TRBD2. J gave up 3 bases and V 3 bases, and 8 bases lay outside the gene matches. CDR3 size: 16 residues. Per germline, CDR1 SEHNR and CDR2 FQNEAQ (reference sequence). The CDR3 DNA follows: TGTGCCAGCAGCTTTTTTCCTAGCGGGATAGAAGAGACCCAGTACTTC. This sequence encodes CASSFFPSGIEETQYF.

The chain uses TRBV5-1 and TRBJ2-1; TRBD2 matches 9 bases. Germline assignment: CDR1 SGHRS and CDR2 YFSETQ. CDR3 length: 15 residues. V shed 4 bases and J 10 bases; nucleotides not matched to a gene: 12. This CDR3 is CASSVTSGSLREQFF. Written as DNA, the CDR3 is TGCGCCAGCAGCGTTACTAGCGGGTCGCTCCGAGAGCAGTTCTTC.

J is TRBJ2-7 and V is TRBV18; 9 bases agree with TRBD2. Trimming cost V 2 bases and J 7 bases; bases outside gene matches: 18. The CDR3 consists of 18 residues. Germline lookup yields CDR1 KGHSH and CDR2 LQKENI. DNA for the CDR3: TGTGCCAGCTCACCAGTCAGGGCTAGCGGGGACGTATGGGGAGAGCAGTACTTC. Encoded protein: CASSPVRASGDVWGEQYF.

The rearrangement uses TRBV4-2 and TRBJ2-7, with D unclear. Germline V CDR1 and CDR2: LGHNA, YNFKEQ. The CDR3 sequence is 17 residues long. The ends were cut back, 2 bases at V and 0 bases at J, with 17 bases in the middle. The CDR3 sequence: CASSQSMVGKGSYEQYF. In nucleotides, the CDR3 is TGTGCCAGCAGCCAATCTATGGTGGGGAAGGGCTCCTACGAGCAGTACTTC.

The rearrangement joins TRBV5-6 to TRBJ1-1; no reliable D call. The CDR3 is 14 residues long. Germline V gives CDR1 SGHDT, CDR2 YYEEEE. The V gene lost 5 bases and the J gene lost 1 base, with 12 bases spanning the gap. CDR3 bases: TGTGCCAGCAGTTACCGCGGAGAGAACACTGAAGCTTTCTTT. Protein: CASSYRGENTEAFF.

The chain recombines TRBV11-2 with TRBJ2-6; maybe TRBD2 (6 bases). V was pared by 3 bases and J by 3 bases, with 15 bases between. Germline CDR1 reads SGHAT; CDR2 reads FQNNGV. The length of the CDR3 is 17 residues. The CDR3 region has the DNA TGTGCCAGCAGCTTGGAGGGACGGTCTAGTGGGGCCAACGTCCTGACTTTC. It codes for CASSLEGRSSGANVLTF.

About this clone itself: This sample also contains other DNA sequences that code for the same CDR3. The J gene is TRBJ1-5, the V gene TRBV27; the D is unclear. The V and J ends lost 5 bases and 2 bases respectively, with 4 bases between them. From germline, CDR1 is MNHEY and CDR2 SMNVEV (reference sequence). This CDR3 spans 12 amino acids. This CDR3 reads CASSRGNQPQHF. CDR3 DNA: TGTGCCAGCAGTCGGGGCAATCAGCCCCAGCATTTT.

The CDR3 spells CASSEDRTLPLEQYF. The CDR3 nucleotides are TGTGCCAGCAGCGAGGACAGGACCCTCCCCCTCGAGCAGTACTTC. This rearrangement joins TRBV5-4 to TRBJ2-7; 7 bases match TRBD1. This CDR3 comprises 15 residues. The V and J ends lost 4 bases and 6 bases, in that order; junction bases with no gene match: 13. Germline V CDR1 and CDR2: SGHNT, YYREEE (reference sequence).

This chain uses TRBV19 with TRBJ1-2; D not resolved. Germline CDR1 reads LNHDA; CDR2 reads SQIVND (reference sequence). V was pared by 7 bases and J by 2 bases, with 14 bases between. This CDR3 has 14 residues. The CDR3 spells CASTPRVGNYGYTF. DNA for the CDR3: TGTGCCAGTACTCCCCGGGTGGGGAACTATGGCTACACCTTC.

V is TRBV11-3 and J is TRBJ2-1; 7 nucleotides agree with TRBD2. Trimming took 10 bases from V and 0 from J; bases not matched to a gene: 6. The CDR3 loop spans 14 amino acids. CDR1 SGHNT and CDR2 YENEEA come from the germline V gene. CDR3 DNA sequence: TGTGCCACCCACGGGGGGAGCTCCTACAATGAGCAGTTCTTC. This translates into CATHGGSSYNEQFF.

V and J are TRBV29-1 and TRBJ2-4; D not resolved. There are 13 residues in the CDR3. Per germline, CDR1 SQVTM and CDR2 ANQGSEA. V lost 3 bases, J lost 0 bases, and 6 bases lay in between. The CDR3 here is CSVEDPAKNIQYF. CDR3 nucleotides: TGCAGCGTTGAGGACCCAGCCAAAAACATTCAGTACTTC.

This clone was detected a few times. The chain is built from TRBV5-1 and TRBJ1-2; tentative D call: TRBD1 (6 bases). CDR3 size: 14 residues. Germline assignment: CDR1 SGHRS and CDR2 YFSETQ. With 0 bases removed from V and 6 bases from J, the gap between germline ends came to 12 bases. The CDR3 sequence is CASSLDRDLDGYTF. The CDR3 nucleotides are TGCGCCAGCAGCTTGGACAGGGATCTTGATGGCTACACCTTC.

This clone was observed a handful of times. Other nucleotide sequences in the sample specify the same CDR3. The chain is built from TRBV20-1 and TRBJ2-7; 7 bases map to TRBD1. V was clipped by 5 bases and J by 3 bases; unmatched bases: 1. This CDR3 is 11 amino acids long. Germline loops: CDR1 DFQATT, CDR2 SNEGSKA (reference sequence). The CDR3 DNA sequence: TGCAGTGCTGGGGACAGCTACGAGCAGTACTTC. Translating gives CSAGDSYEQYF.

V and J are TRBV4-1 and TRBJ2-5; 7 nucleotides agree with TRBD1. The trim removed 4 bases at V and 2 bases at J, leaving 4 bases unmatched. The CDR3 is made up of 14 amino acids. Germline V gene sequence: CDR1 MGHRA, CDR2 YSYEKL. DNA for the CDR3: TGCGCCAGCAGCCCTCGGGACAGACAAGAGACCCAGTACTTC. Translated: CASSPRDRQETQYF.

This CDR3 reads CASSPREGADTQYF. The CDR3 DNA sequence: TGTGCCAGCTCACCCCGGGAGGGAGCAGATACGCAGTATTTT. The chain carries TRBV18 and TRBJ2-3; 8 bases align to TRBD2. The CDR3 has 14 residues. Germline CDR1 and CDR2: KGHSH and LQKENI. Trimming cost V 3 bases and J 4 bases; bases outside gene matches: 3.

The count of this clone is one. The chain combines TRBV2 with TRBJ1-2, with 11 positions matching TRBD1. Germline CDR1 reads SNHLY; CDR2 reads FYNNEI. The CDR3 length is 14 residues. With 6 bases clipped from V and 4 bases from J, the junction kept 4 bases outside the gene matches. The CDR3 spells CASSWGQGGYGYTF. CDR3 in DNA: TGTGCCAGCAGCTGGGGACAGGGGGGCTATGGCTACACCTTC.

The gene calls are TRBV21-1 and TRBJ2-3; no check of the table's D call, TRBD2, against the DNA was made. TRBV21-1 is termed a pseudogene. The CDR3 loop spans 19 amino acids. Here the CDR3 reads CASSTMTNGTPRGTDTQYF. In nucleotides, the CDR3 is TGTGCCAGCAGCACAATGACGAACGGGACTCCGCGGGGCACAGATACGCAGTATTTT.

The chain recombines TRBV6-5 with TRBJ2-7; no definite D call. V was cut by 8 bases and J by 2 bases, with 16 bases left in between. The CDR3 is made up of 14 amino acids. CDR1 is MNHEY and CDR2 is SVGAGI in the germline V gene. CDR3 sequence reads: CASAYGPAPYEQYF. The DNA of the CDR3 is TGTGCCAGCGCCTACGGGCCTGCGCCCTACGAGCAGTACTTC.

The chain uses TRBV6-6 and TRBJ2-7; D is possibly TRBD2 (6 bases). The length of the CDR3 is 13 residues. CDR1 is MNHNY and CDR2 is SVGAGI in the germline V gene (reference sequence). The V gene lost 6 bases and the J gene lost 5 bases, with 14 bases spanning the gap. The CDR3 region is CASRGSGLDEQYF. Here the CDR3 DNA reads TGTGCCAGCAGGGGTAGCGGCTTGGACGAGCAGTACTTC.